The text below deals with one T cell receptor beta chain. The data originate from a study of blood T cell repertoires in COVID-19. The CDR3 has 14 amino acids. V was trimmed by 8 bases and J by 3 bases, leaving 17 bases between them. CDR1 and CDR2 (germline): LNHDA, SQIVND (reference sequence). The method was immunoSEQ multiplex PCR; TCRdb's version includes in-frame clones alone and lacks a portion of them. The sample contains about 260,000 clones, roughly 83% of which appear only once. This receptor was obtained from a man aged 55 to 70 who had recovered from COVID-19. V is TRBV19 and J is TRBJ2-7, with TRBD2 as a possible D gene (6 bases). The sample consisted of peripheral blood. The CDR3 spells CASSREVGNYEQYF. The CDR3 nucleotides read TGTGCCAGTTCCAGGGAGGTCGGAAACTACGAGCAGTACTTC.